One and the same sample provided the 4 T cell receptor beta chains below, sequenced in a study of blood T cell repertoires in COVID-19 (dated by TCRdb to 2020 to 2022). Libraries were constructed by the immunoSEQ multiplex PCR assay. What TCRdb holds here is the immuneACCESS table cut down to in-frame rearrangements. Part of the clones is not present; checked against another copy, under half of the missing clones reflect an unresolved V gene, and the others are unexplained. This sample lists 200,000 to 250,000 clones; about 88% were detected once. The ten largest clones represent 2.6% of the sample. The specimen was PBMCs or T cells enriched from blood (not recorded which). The receptors originated from a woman aged 25 to 39 who had recovered from COVID-19.

The V gene is TRBV24-1, the J gene TRBJ2-3; no firm D call. V was pared by 9 bases and J by 0 bases, with 6 bases between. This CDR3 contains 12 residues. Germline V gene data show CDR1 as KGHDR and CDR2 as SFDVKD. Here the CDR3 DNA reads TGTGCCACCGGCTCTAGCACAGATACGCAGTATTTT. Encoded protein: CATGSSTDTQYF.

This clone was seen only once. For the CDR3, the DNA is TGTGCCAGCAGTTACCCGGGACAGTTCACTGAAGCTTTCTTT. This translates into CASSYPGQFTEAFF. The rearrangement uses TRBV6-5 and TRBJ1-1; 7 bases fit TRBD1. V shed 2 bases, J shed 4 bases, and the junction held 4 bases outside the gene matches. This CDR3 is 14 amino acids long. Germline-derived CDR1 and CDR2 are MNHEY and SVGAGI.

The chain employs TRBV3-1 (or the pseudogene TRBV3-2) and TRBJ1-2, with D possibly matching TRBD1 (5 bases). Trimming pared 0 bases from V and 3 bases from J, leaving 26 bases between. Germline CDR1 is LGHDT and CDR2 is YNNKEL (reference sequence). This CDR3 contains 20 residues. The CDR3 region has the DNA TGTGCCAGCAGCCAAGATAGTTTCGTAGGGGCACAAAAAAAGGACTATGGCTACACCTTC. It yields the protein CASSQDSFVGAQKKDYGYTF.

This clone was recorded only once. J is TRBJ2-5 and V is TRBV4-3; possibly TRBD2 for D (6 bases). This CDR3 spans 15 amino acids. In germline, CDR1 is LGHNA, CDR2 YSLEER. V was pared by 0 bases and J by 1 base, with 9 bases between. CDR3 loop: CASSQDGEAQETQYF. The CDR3, as DNA: TGCGCCAGCAGCCAAGATGGGGAGGCCCAAGAGACCCAGTACTTC.